This entry lists 31 T cell receptor beta chains sequenced from one sample in a study of memory CD4+ T cells and cytomegalovirus serostatus. Single viable CD3+CD4+CD8-CD45RO+ cells were sorted as the memory CD4+ T cells. Assay used: immunoSEQ multiplex PCR; TCRdb lists only in-frame clones, some missing. The table records 75,000 to 90,000 clones, approximately 84% of them present only once. Sequenced input: memory CD4+ T cells from blood. The receptors derive from an adult in good health and CMV-seronegative.

This chain uses TRBV20-1 with TRBJ2-5; D remains ambiguous. The germline V gene encodes CDR1 DFQATT and CDR2 SNEGSKA (reference sequence). With 7 bases removed from V and 2 bases from J, the gap between germline ends came to 8 bases. This CDR3 is built from 11 residues. Here the CDR3 DNA reads TGCAGTGGGACGGAACAAGAGACCCAGTACTTC. This gives the protein CSGTEQETQYF.

This clone was counted only a few times. V is TRBV10-3 and J is TRBJ2-7; TRBD1 matches 7 bases. The germline CDR1 and CDR2 sequences are ENHRY and SYGVKD. This CDR3 has 14 amino acids. The J segment lost 5 bases and the V segment lost 4 bases, leaving 8 bases of the junction unmatched. The CDR3 bases are TGTGCCATCAGTGGGGGACAGATCCCCCACGAGCAGTACTTC. Protein: CAISGGQIPHEQYF.

V is TRBV28 and J is TRBJ1-2; D unresolved. V was trimmed by 2 bases and J by 10 bases, leaving 11 bases between them. This CDR3 region has 12 residues. Per germline, CDR1 MDHEN and CDR2 SYDVKM. The CDR3 reads CASSLRGWAYTF. The CDR3 DNA follows: TGTGCCAGCAGTTTACGAGGCTGGGCCTACACCTTC.

This clone was found a few times. The J gene is TRBJ1-4, the V gene TRBV4-1; D is uncertain. The CDR3 contains 14 residues. Germline-derived CDR1 and CDR2 are MGHRA and YSYEKL. V shed 4 bases and J shed 6 bases, with 12 bases lying between them. Here the CDR3 reads CASSPGAWDEKLFF. The CDR3 DNA follows: TGCGCCAGCAGCCCAGGTGCCTGGGATGAAAAACTGTTTTTT.

The chain uses TRBV5-6 and TRBJ1-2; 7 bases agree with TRBD1. The junction had 11 bases not matched to a gene; V was cut back by 4 bases and J by 2 bases. The CDR3 has 16 residues. CDR1 is SGHDT, CDR2 YYEEEE, per germline. CDR3 DNA: TGTGCCAGCAGCCCTCTCGGGACAGAGGGAAACTATGGCTACACCTTC. It is translated as CASSPLGTEGNYGYTF.

The chain uses TRBV7-8 and TRBJ1-1; D is undetermined. This CDR3 has 15 amino acids. V lost 4 bases and J 1 base, leaving 13 bases between the germline ends. Germline lookup yields CDR1 SGHVS and CDR2 FQNEAQ. The CDR3 DNA is TGTGCCAGCAGCTCGGGGAGGATGGGGAACACTGAAGCTTTCTTT. It specifies CASSSGRMGNTEAFF.

The chain couples TRBV5-4 to TRBJ1-2; TRBD1 might be the D (5 bases). CDR3 size: 15 residues. Germline CDR1 and CDR2: SGHNT and YYREEE (reference sequence). V was clipped by 0 bases and J by 5 bases, with 14 bases between them. The CDR3 sequence: CASSLDRGRVYGYTF. In nucleotides, the CDR3 is TGTGCCAGCAGCTTGGATAGGGGCAGGGTTTATGGCTACACCTTC.

This clone showed up just a few times. The V call is TRBV11-3, the J call TRBJ1-1; 7 bases align to TRBD1. This CDR3 comprises 14 residues. The junction had 4 bases not matched to a gene; V was cut back by 5 bases and J by 1 base. From germline, CDR1 is SGHNT and CDR2 YENEEA. In DNA, the CDR3 is TGTGCCAGCAGCAATGGACAGGCGAACACTGAAGCTTTCTTT. The encoded protein is CASSNGQANTEAFF.

The chain links TRBV11-2 to TRBJ2-3, with 10 bases fitting TRBD2. Germline loops: CDR1 SGHAT, CDR2 FQNNGV. CDR3 size: 16 residues. Losses at the gene ends were 1 base for V and 0 bases for J; bases not matched to a gene: 1. CDR3 nucleotides: TGTGCCAGCAGCTTAGTAGCGGGGGGAAGCACAGATACGCAGTATTTT. Translating gives CASSLVAGGSTDTQYF. The complete variable domain, with remaining parts taken from reference TRBV11-2 and TRBJ2-3, reads EAGVAQSPRYKIIEKRQSVAFWCNPISGHATLYWYQQILGQGPKLLIQFQNNGVVDDSQLPKDRFSAERLKGVDSTLKIQPAKLEDSAVYLCASSLVAGGSTDTQYFGPGTRLTVL.

This clone was seen just once. This chain links TRBV5-1 with TRBJ2-1; TRBD1 agrees at 8 bases. CDR1 is SGHRS and CDR2 is YFSETQ in the germline V gene. The V gene end was trimmed by 1 base and the J gene end by 3 bases; junction bases not matched to a gene: 3. The CDR3 has 15 amino acids. CDR3 in DNA: TGCGCCAGCAGCTTGCGACAGGGGTTCTACAATGAGCAGTTCTTC. This sequence encodes CASSLRQGFYNEQFF.

This clone was seen a handful of times. This sequence joins TRBV7-9 and TRBJ1-1, with D unresolved. The germline V and J ends were trimmed by 3 bases and 0 bases, with 2 bases remaining between them. The CDR3 spans 12 residues. The germline gives CDR1 SEHNR, CDR2 FQNEAQ (reference sequence). The CDR3 reads CASSLMNTEAFF. CDR3 nucleotide sequence: TGTGCCAGCAGCTTGATGAACACTGAAGCTTTCTTT.

This clone came up a few times. V is TRBV4-1 and J is TRBJ1-2; D gene unclear. Trimming cost V 4 bases and J 0 bases, with 9 bases left between them. Germline V gene sequence: CDR1 MGHRA, CDR2 YSYEKL. The CDR3 spans 14 residues. The CDR3 sequence is CASSPRATNYGYTF. The CDR3 coding sequence is TGCGCCAGCAGCCCCCGGGCCACTAACTATGGCTACACCTTC.

This chain uses TRBV21-1 with TRBJ1-2; TRBD1, the table's D call, was not compared with the DNA. TRBV21-1 is a recognized pseudogene. There are 17 residues in the CDR3. In nucleotides, the CDR3 is TGTGCCAGCAGCGAACGACAGACGCACCCAGGACCATATGGCTACACCTTC. This encodes CASSERQTHPGPYGYTF.

CDR3 region: CASLRLGNEKLFF. CDR3 nucleotide sequence: TGTGCCAGCCTGAGACTTGGTAATGAAAAACTGTTTTTT. This chain uses TRBV28 with TRBJ1-4; D remains unclear. CDR3 length equals 13 residues. Germline CDR1 reads MDHEN; CDR2 reads SYDVKM. V shed 8 bases and J shed 4 bases, with 11 bases lying between them.

This sequence joins TRBV5-4 and TRBJ1-1; D is unresolved. Trimming left V 2 bases short and J 3 bases short, with 5 bases between. Per the germline V gene, CDR1 is SGHNT and CDR2 is YYREEE (reference sequence). The CDR3 runs 12 residues. CDR3: CASSLSDTEAFF. CDR3 DNA: TGTGCCAGCAGCTTAAGCGACACTGAAGCTTTCTTT.

The rearrangement uses TRBV6-6 and TRBJ1-4, with TRBD1 matching 9 bases. Germline trimming cut 2 bases from V and 6 bases from J; bases unmatched to any gene: 7. Germline V lookup: CDR1 MNHNY, CDR2 SVGAGI (reference sequence). The CDR3 is made up of 16 amino acids. The CDR3: CASSYRRQGGDEKLFF. CDR3 sequence (DNA): TGTGCCAGCAGTTACCGTCGACAGGGGGGAGATGAAAAACTGTTTTTT.

The V call is TRBV6-1, the J call TRBJ1-2; D might be TRBD1 (5 bases). Germline values: CDR1 MNHNS, CDR2 SASEGT. V was pared by 2 bases and J by 4 bases, with 11 bases between. The CDR3 is made up of 14 amino acids. Written as DNA, the CDR3 is TGTGCCAGCAGTGAACTTCAGGGTGGCTATGGCTACACCTTC. Amino acids: CASSELQGGYGYTF.

The V call is TRBV2, the J call TRBJ2-3; D remains unclear. Deletions cut 0 bases from V and 5 bases from J, with 9 bases between. The germline gives CDR1 SNHLY, CDR2 FYNNEI. This CDR3 has 14 amino acids. CDR3 protein: CASSEALRQDTQYF. CDR3 nucleotides: TGTGCCAGCAGTGAAGCGCTTAGGCAAGATACGCAGTATTTT.

This clone turned up a few times. The chain links TRBV4-1 to TRBJ2-2, with D possibly matching TRBD2 (5 bases). Germline V lookup: CDR1 MGHRA, CDR2 YSYEKL. The V and J ends lost 1 base and 1 base respectively, with 10 bases between them. The CDR3 is made up of 16 amino acids. CDR3 in DNA: TGCGCCAGCAGCCAAGGGTTAGGAGGGAACACCGGGGAGCTGTTTTTT. Translating gives CASSQGLGGNTGELFF.

The chain carries TRBV7-2 and TRBJ1-6, with 7 bases matching TRBD1. Germline values: CDR1 SGHTA, CDR2 FQGNSA. This CDR3 spans 16 amino acids. After removal of 1 base from V and 10 bases from J, the junction contained 10 bases not matched to a gene. The CDR3 region has the DNA TGTGCCAGCAGCTTAGACGGACAGGTGGGGGGATCACCCCTCCACTTT. This translates into CASSLDGQVGGSPLHF.

The chain employs TRBV2 and TRBJ2-2, with D maybe TRBD1 (6 bases). CDR3 size: 16 residues. V lost 10 bases and J 4 bases, leaving 22 bases between the germline ends. Germline V gives CDR1 SNHLY, CDR2 FYNNEI. CDR3 loop: CATAKEAGDTTGELFF. The CDR3 bases are TGTGCCACCGCCAAAGAGGCAGGGGACACCACCGGGGAGCTGTTTTTT.

The gene calls are TRBV19 and TRBJ1-4; the D gene is possibly TRBD1 (5 bases). The CDR3 is 16 amino acids. Trimming removed 6 bases at V and 6 bases at J, with 20 bases between. Germline CDR1 LNHDA, CDR2 SQIVND (reference sequence). The CDR3 is CASRTEGRGGDEKLFF. CDR3 in DNA: TGTGCCAGTAGGACGGAGGGGCGCGGGGGTGATGAAAAACTGTTTTTT.

Only one count was recorded for this clone. The chain carries TRBV2 and TRBJ1-3; D call uncertain. Trimming cost V 9 bases and J 0 bases, with 9 bases left between them. Per the germline V gene, CDR1 is SNHLY and CDR2 is FYNNEI. The CDR3 contains 13 residues. DNA of the CDR3: TGTGCCAGTGCCACCATCTCTGGAAACACCATATATTTT. It translates to CASATISGNTIYF.

This chain uses TRBV6-5 with TRBJ1-4; the match to TRBD1 covers 7 bases. Looked up from germline, CDR1 is MNHEY and CDR2 is SVGAGI. The V gene end was trimmed by 7 bases and the J gene end by 4 bases; junction bases not matched to a gene: 6. The CDR3 runs to 14 residues. The CDR3 spells CASKGAEGNEKLFF. CDR3 coding DNA: TGTGCCAGCAAGGGGGCCGAGGGTAATGAAAAACTGTTTTTT.

This rearrangement joins TRBV7-9 to TRBJ2-7; TRBD2 matches 14 bases. The CDR3 runs to 15 residues. With V trimmed by 5 bases and J by 3 bases, 3 bases remained unmatched. Germline V gene lookup returns CDR1 SEHNR and CDR2 FQNEAQ (reference sequence). The CDR3 coding sequence is TGTGCCAGCAGCCCTGGGACTAGCGGGGGCTACGAGCAGTACTTC. Its translation is CASSPGTSGGYEQYF.

The J gene is TRBJ1-1, the V gene TRBV29-1; 7 bases map to TRBD1. CDR1 and CDR2 from the germline V gene are SQVTM and ANQGSEA. This CDR3 is built from 14 residues. The J segment lost 1 base and the V segment lost 7 bases, leaving 9 bases of the junction unmatched. CDR3 loop: CSAVKTGRNTEAFF. Here the CDR3 DNA reads TGCAGCGCCGTAAAGACAGGGAGGAACACTGAAGCTTTCTTT.

This sequence joins TRBV6-1 and TRBJ1-1, with 7 bases identical to TRBD1. Germline lookup yields CDR1 MNHNS and CDR2 SASEGT. The CDR3 length is 13 residues. With V trimmed by 3 bases and J by 5 bases, 3 bases remained unmatched. The CDR3 here is CASSETGQTEAFF. CDR3 bases: TGTGCCAGCAGTGAGACAGGGCAAACTGAAGCTTTCTTT.

This rearrangement joins TRBV9 to TRBJ2-4; D unclear. The V gene lost 4 bases and the J gene lost 0 bases, with 11 bases spanning the gap. Germline V lookup: CDR1 SGDLS, CDR2 YYNGEE. The CDR3 has 15 residues. Here the CDR3 DNA reads TGTGCCAGCAGCCCCCTCCCAATAGCCAAAAACATTCAGTACTTC. It codes for CASSPLPIAKNIQYF.

V is TRBV7-9 and J is TRBJ1-3; D not certain. Trimming cost V 0 bases and J 7 bases, with 13 bases left between them. Germline assignment: CDR1 SEHNR and CDR2 FQNEAQ (reference sequence). CDR3 size: 15 residues. The CDR3 nucleotides are TGTGCCAGCAGCTTAGCGGAGGGCAGTCCCAACACCATATATTTT. This sequence encodes CASSLAEGSPNTIYF.

This clone was counted once. V and J are TRBV7-2 and TRBJ2-3; D is uncertain. Germline V CDR1 and CDR2: SGHTA, FQGNSA. Trimming took off 6 bases at V and 1 base at J, with 8 bases between the two ends. The CDR3 length is 13 residues. In DNA form, the CDR3 reads TGTGCCAGCAGTTTTTTCGGCACAGATACGCAGTATTTT. Translating it yields CASSFFGTDTQYF.

The chain employs TRBV2 and TRBJ2-7; D remains unclear. The CDR3 runs to 14 residues. The germline V gene has CDR1 SNHLY and CDR2 FYNNEI. V was shortened by 7 bases and J by 0 bases, with 13 bases between the two germline ends. CDR3 nucleotide sequence: TGTGCCAGCAAGGCACAGAGAGACTCCTACGAGCAGTACTTC. It codes for CASKAQRDSYEQYF.